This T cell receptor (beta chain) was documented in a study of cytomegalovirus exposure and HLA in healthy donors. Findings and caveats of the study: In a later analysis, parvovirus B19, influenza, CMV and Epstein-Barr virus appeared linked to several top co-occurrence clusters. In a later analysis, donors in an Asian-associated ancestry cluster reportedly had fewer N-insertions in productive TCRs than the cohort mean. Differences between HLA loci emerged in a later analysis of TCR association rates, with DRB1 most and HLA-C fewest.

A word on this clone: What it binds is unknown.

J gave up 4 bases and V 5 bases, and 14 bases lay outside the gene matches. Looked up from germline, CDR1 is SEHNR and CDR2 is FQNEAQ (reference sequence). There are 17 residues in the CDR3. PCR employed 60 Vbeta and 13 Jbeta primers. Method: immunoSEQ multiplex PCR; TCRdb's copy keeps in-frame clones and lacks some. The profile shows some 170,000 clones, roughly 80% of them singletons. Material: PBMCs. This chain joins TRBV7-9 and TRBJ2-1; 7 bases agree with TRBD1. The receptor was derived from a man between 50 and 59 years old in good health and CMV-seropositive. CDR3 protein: CASSLTPGQKSYNEQFF. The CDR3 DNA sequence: TGTGCCAGCAGCCTCACTCCGGGACAGAAGTCTTACAATGAGCAGTTCTTC.